The entry below describes one TCR beta chain. Its specificity is not known. Per the germline V gene, CDR1 is SGHRS and CDR2 is YFSETQ. The CDR3 sequence is 16 residues long. Trimming removed 5 bases at V and 10 bases at J, with 22 bases between. This entry belongs to a study of cytomegalovirus exposure and HLA in healthy donors. In the study overall: Early on, a data release was issued that held 80 million or so unique TCRs from HLA-typed donors. Out of around 360 genotyped donors, about 80% belonged to the Caucasian-associated ancestry cluster.

Use of 60 Vbeta and 13 Jbeta primers characterized the PCR. The table came from immunoSEQ multiplex PCR; TCRdb's copy has only in-frame clones and leaves some out. The table has 110,000 to 150,000 clones, about 80% seen once. Study outcomes and limitations: Later, an analysis found that common viral pathogens appeared to be linked with several of the most significant clusters. In vitro testing confirmed a few CMV-associated chains as specific for CMV antigens.

The sample was PBMCs. The chain joins TRBV5-1 to TRBJ1-6; D is perhaps TRBD1 (6 bases). The clonotype comes from a middle-aged man in good health and CMV-seropositive. In nucleotides, the CDR3 is TGCGCCAGCAGACTTGCCCGCTACACAGGGTGGTCACCCCTCCACTTT. This codes for CASRLARYTGWSPLHF. Supplemented by reference TRBV5-1 and TRBJ1-6, the full variable domain reads KAGVTQTPRYLIKTRGQQVTLSCSPISGHRSVSWYQQTPGQGLQFLFEYFSETQRNKGNFPGRFSGRQFSNSRSEMNVSTLELGDSALYLCASRLARYTGWSPLHFGNGTRLTVT.